What follows are 14 T cell receptor beta chains derived from one specimen sequenced in a study of cytomegalovirus exposure and HLA in healthy donors. The study ran its PCR with 60 Vbeta and 13 Jbeta primers. Sequencing used immunoSEQ multiplex PCR; TCRdb keeps in-frame clones, though not all of them. This listing includes about 110,000 clones. Sequencing input: PBMCs. The receptor source for this set is a man aged 25 to 45 in good health and CMV-seronegative.

This chain joins TRBV30 and TRBJ2-5, with D perhaps matching TRBD2 (6 bases). Germline CDR1 GTSNPN, CDR2 SVGIG (reference sequence). The CDR3 extends over 13 amino acids. V lost 5 bases and J lost 6, with 16 bases in between. CDR3 in DNA: TGTGCCTGGGCGTCGGCTAGCGTAAAGACCCAGTACTTC. Amino acid sequence: CAWASASVKTQYF.

V usage is TRBV27 and J usage is TRBJ2-3, with 10 bases matching TRBD2. J lost 1 base, V lost 6 bases, and 16 bases had no gene match. Germline CDR1 is MNHEY and CDR2 is SMNVEV (reference sequence). The CDR3 runs to 19 residues. As DNA, the CDR3 is TGTGCCAGCAGCCTAGTCGGGACTAGCGCCTTCATAGGCACAGATACGCAGTATTTT. This sequence encodes CASSLVGTSAFIGTDTQYF.

This rearrangement joins TRBV10-2 to TRBJ2-3; 11 nucleotides line up with TRBD2. Germline lookup yields CDR1 WSHSY and CDR2 SAAADI. The CDR3 sequence is 17 residues long. The ends lost 0 bases at V and 3 bases at J; junction bases unmatched: 5. The CDR3 nucleotides are TGCGCCAGCAGTGAGTCGACTAGCGGGGACGGGACAGATACGCAGTATTTT. Its protein product is CASSESTSGDGTDTQYF.

CDR3 bases: TGTGCCAGCCGCGAGGTGGGGGGAAACTATGGCTACACCTTC. This translates into CASREVGGNYGYTF. This sequence joins TRBV28 and TRBJ1-2; D may be TRBD1 (5 bases). The CDR3 loop spans 14 amino acids. Germline assignment: CDR1 MDHEN and CDR2 SYDVKM. V lost 8 bases and J 2 bases, leaving 15 bases between the germline ends.

The chain couples TRBV27 to TRBJ2-3; the D gene is possibly TRBD2 (6 bases). The germline CDR1 and CDR2 sequences are MNHEY and SMNVEV (reference sequence). The V and J ends lost 5 bases and 0 bases respectively, with 6 bases between them. CDR3 length: 13 residues. The CDR3 is CASSGGSTDTQYF. In nucleotides, the CDR3 is TGTGCCAGCAGTGGAGGGAGCACAGATACGCAGTATTTT.

This chain joins TRBV19 and TRBJ1-1; a weak D match, TRBD1 (5 bases). The CDR3 extends over 14 amino acids. The V gene lost 4 bases and the J gene lost 1 base, with 10 bases spanning the gap. The germline gives CDR1 LNHDA, CDR2 SQIVND (reference sequence). CDR3 region: CASSRNGQNTEAFF. CDR3 sequence (DNA): TGTGCCAGTAGTAGGAATGGACAGAACACTGAAGCTTTCTTT.

Turning to this clone: One end of the junction is discordant with germline, which a read error may explain. This rearrangement joins TRBV7-3 to TRBJ2-6; 7 bases map to TRBD1. Looked up from germline, CDR1 is SGHTA and CDR2 is FQGTGA. The CDR3 totals 17 residues. DNA of the CDR3: TGTGACAGCAGCTTTGAGGGGGCGCTTTTTGGGGCCAACGTCCTGACTTTC. Translating it yields CDSSFEGALFGANVLTF.

V gene TRBV19 combines with J gene TRBJ1-5; 8 nucleotides align to TRBD1. Trimming took 5 bases from V and 2 from J; bases not matched to a gene: 14. The CDR3 consists of 18 residues. Germline-derived CDR1 and CDR2 are LNHDA and SQIVND (reference sequence). CDR3 nucleotide sequence: TGTGCCAGTAGTCCTCACCCAGGGTCGACAGGGGGCAATCAGCCCCAGCATTTT. Protein sequence: CASSPHPGSTGGNQPQHF.

V usage is TRBV6-1 and J usage is TRBJ2-7; D perhaps matches TRBD1 (5 bases). Deletions cut 2 bases from V and 0 bases from J, with 14 bases between. This CDR3 has 16 residues. Germline CDR1 and CDR2: MNHNS and SASEGT. CDR3 protein: CASSESAGPISYEQYF. In DNA, the CDR3 is TGTGCCAGCAGTGAATCGGCAGGGCCAATCTCCTACGAGCAGTACTTC.

The V gene is TRBV5-1, the J gene TRBJ2-5; 7 bases map to TRBD1. This CDR3 comprises 15 residues. Germline V lookup: CDR1 SGHRS, CDR2 YFSETQ. V lost 3 bases and J lost 1; bases outside the gene matches: 6. The CDR3 spells CASSWVGQRQETQYF. The CDR3 bases are TGCGCCAGCAGCTGGGTGGGACAGCGCCAAGAGACCCAGTACTTC. The full variable domain, completed using reference TRBV5-1 and TRBJ2-5, is KAGVTQTPRYLIKTRGQQVTLSCSPISGHRSVSWYQQTPGQGLQFLFEYFSETQRNKGNFPGRFSGRQFSNSRSEMNVSTLELGDSALYLCASSWVGQRQETQYFGPGTRLLVL.

This rearrangement joins TRBV28 to TRBJ1-5; D gene ambiguous. In germline, CDR1 is MDHEN, CDR2 SYDVKM. V was clipped by 1 base and J by 3 bases, with 7 bases between them. CDR3 length equals 14 residues. The CDR3 sequence: CASSLLSVNQPQHF. In DNA form, the CDR3 reads TGTGCCAGCAGTTTATTGTCAGTCAATCAGCCCCAGCATTTT.

This rearrangement joins TRBV19 to TRBJ2-6, with 8 nucleotides matching TRBD2. Trimming at V came to 9 bases and at J to 0 bases, leaving 19 bases not matched to a gene. The CDR3 runs to 20 residues. Germline-derived CDR1 and CDR2 are LNHDA and SQIVND (reference sequence). The CDR3 loop is CASNDPGGDSSRSGANVLTF. In DNA form, the CDR3 reads TGTGCCAGCAATGACCCGGGGGGGGACTCTTCCCGCTCTGGGGCCAACGTCCTGACTTTC.

The chain links TRBV5-1 to TRBJ1-2, with 8 bases lining up with TRBD1. Trimming cost V 5 bases and J 1 base; bases outside gene matches: 4. There are 14 residues in the CDR3. Germline-derived CDR1 and CDR2 are SGHRS and YFSETQ. The CDR3 DNA sequence: TGCGCCAGCAGGAAACAGGGGGGTAACTATGGCTACACCTTC. It yields the protein CASRKQGGNYGYTF.

The chain links TRBV4-2 to TRBJ1-5; D possibly corresponds to TRBD1 (5 bases). The V and J ends lost 0 bases and 7 bases respectively, with 13 bases between them. Germline loops: CDR1 LGHNA, CDR2 YNFKEQ. The CDR3 totals 15 residues. The CDR3 DNA reads TGTGCCAGCAGCCAAGATCGGGGAGGGGAGCAGCCCCAGCATTTT. Residues: CASSQDRGGEQPQHF.